This TCR beta chain stems from a study of T-cell memory formation after mild COVID-19. In the study overall: Clusters of TCRs were largely donor specific.

From the 5' RACE reads, TCRdb called clonotypes with MiXCR, one entry per CDR3 protein. The sample lists 400,000 to 500,000 distinct CDR3 sequences; 20% were seen once. V lost 6 bases and J lost 8, with 13 bases in between. The germline V gene has CDR1 MNHEY and CDR2 SVGAGI. CDR3 length: 12 residues. As to this clonotype: The antigen is undetermined.

Overall study results and limits: Whereas later expanders leaned CD4+, clones contracting day 15 to 85 showed a balanced CD4/CD8 makeup. The appearance of some responding clones in pre-infection memory suggested that cross-reactive memory joined.

This receptor was taken from an adult woman who had mild COVID-19 (a few samples of this study predate the infection). Cell type and time point are not known. The gene calls are TRBV6-5 and TRBJ1-2; D is unresolved. Sequencing was performed on PBMCs or a T cell subset sorted from them (not recorded which). CDR3 sequence reads: CASRDLALGYTF. The CDR3 coding sequence is TGTGCCAGCAGGGACCTGGCCTTAGGCTACACCTTC.